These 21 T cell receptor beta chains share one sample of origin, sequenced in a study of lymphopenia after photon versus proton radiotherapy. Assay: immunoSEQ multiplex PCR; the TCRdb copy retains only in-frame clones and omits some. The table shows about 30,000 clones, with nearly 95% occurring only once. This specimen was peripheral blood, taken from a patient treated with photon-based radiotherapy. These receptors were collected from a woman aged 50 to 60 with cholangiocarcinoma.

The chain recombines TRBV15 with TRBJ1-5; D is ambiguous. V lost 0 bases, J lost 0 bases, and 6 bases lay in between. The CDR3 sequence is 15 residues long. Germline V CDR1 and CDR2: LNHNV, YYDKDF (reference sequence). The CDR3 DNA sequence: TGTGCCACCAGCAGAGATAAGTATAGCAATCAGCCCCAGCATTTT. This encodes CATSRDKYSNQPQHF.

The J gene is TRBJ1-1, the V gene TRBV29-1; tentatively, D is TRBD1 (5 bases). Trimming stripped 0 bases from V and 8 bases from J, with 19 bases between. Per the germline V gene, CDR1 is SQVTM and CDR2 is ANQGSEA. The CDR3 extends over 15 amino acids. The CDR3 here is CSVEDPPWGSSEAFF. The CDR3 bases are TGCAGCGTTGAAGACCCCCCGTGGGGGAGTAGCGAAGCTTTCTTT.

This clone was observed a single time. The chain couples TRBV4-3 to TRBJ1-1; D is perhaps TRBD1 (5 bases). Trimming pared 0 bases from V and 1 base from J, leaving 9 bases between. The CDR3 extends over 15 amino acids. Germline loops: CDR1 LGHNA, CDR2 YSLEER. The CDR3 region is CASSQDWRGNTEAFF. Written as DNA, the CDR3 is TGCGCCAGCAGCCAAGATTGGAGGGGGAACACTGAAGCTTTCTTT.

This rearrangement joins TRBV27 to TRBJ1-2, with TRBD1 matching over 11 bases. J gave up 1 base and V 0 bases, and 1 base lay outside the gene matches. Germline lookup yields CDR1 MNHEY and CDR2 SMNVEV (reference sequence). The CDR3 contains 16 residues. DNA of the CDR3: TGTGCCAGCAGTTTATCGGGGACAGGGGGTAACTATGGCTACACCTTC. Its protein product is CASSLSGTGGNYGYTF.

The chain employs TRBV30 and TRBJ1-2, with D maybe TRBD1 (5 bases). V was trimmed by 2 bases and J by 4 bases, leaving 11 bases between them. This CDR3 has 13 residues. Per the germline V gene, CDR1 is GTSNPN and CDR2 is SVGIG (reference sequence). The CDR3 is CAWSFGAAYGYTF. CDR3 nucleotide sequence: TGTGCCTGGAGTTTTGGGGCAGCCTATGGCTACACCTTC.

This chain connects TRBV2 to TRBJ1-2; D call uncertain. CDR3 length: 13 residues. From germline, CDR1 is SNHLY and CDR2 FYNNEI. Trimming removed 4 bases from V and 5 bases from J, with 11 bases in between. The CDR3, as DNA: TGTGCCAGCAGTGGAACAGCGGCGTATGGCTACACCTTC. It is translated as CASSGTAAYGYTF.

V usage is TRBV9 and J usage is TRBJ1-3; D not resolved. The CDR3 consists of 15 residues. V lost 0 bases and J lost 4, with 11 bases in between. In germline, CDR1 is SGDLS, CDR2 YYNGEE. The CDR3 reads CASSVADADGNTIYF. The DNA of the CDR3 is TGTGCCAGCAGCGTAGCGGACGCAGACGGAAACACCATATATTTT.

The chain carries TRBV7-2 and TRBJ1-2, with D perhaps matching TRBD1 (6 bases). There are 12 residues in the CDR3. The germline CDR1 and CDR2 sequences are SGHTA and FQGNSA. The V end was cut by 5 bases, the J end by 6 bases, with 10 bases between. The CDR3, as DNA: TGTGCCAGCAGCCCCCGGGACAATGGCTACACCTTC. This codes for CASSPRDNGYTF.

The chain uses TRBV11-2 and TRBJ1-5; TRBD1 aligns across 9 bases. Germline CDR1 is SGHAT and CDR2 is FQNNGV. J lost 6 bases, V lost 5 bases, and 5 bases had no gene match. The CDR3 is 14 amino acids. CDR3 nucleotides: TGTGCCAGCAGCCAGGACAGGGGCTCTCAGCCCCAGCATTTT. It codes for CASSQDRGSQPQHF. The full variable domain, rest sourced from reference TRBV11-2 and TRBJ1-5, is EAGVAQSPRYKIIEKRQSVAFWCNPISGHATLYWYQQILGQGPKLLIQFQNNGVVDDSQLPKDRFSAERLKGVDSTLKIQPAKLEDSAVYLCASSQDRGSQPQHFGDGTRLSIL.

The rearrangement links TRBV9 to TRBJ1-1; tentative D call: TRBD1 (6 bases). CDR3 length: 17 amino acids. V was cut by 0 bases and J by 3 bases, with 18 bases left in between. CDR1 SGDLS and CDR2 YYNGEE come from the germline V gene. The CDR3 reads CASSVVGTLPLYTEAFF. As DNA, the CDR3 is TGTGCCAGCAGCGTAGTGGGGACACTCCCCCTTTACACTGAAGCTTTCTTT.

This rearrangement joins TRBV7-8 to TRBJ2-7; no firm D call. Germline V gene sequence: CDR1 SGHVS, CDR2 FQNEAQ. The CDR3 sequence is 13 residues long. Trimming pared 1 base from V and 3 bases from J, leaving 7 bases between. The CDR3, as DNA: TGTGCCAGCAGCTTAGTGTACAGCTACGAGCAGTACTTC. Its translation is CASSLVYSYEQYF.

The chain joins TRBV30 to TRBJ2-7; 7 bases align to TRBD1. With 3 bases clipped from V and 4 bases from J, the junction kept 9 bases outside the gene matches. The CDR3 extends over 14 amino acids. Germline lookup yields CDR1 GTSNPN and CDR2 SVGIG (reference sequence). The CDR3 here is CAWRARDSMYEQYF. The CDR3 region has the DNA TGTGCCTGGAGGGCCAGGGACAGTATGTACGAGCAGTACTTC.

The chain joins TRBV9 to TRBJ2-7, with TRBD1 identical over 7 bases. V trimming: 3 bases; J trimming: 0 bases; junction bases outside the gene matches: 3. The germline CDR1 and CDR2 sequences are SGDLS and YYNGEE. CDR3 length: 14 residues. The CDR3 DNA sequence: TGTGCCAGCAGCGCACAGGGGTCCTCCTACGAGCAGTACTTC. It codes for CASSAQGSSYEQYF. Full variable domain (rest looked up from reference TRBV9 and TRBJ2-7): DSGVTQTPKHLITATGQRVTLRCSPRSGDLSVYWYQQSLDQGLQFLIQYYNGEERAKGNILERFSAQQFPDLHSELNLSSLELGDSALYFCASSAQGSSYEQYFGPGTRLTVT.

The CDR3 is CASSQQWPGDTEAFF. The CDR3 nucleotides are TGCGCCAGCAGCCAACAGTGGCCTGGAGACACTGAAGCTTTCTTT. V usage is TRBV4-3 and J usage is TRBJ1-1, with no clear D. The germline CDR1 and CDR2 sequences are LGHNA and YSLEER. V was shortened by 2 bases and J by 3 bases, with 13 bases between the two germline ends. CDR3 length: 15 residues.

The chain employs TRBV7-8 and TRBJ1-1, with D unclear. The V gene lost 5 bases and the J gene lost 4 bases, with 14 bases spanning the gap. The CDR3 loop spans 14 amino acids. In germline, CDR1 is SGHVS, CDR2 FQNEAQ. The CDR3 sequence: CASSQRTGITEAFF. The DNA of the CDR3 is TGTGCCAGCAGCCAACGAACCGGGATCACTGAAGCTTTCTTT.

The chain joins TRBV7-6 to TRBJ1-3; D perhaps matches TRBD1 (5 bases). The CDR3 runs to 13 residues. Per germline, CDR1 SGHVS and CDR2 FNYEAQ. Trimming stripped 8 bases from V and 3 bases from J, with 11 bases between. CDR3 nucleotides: TGTGCCAGCGCTCAGGGTTTTGGAAACACCATATATTTT. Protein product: CASAQGFGNTIYF.

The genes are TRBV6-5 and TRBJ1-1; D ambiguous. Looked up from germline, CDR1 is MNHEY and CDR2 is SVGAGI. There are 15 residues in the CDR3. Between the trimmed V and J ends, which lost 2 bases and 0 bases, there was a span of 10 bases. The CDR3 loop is CASSYAELLNTEAFF. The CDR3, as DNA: TGTGCCAGCAGTTACGCTGAGCTCTTGAACACTGAAGCTTTCTTT.

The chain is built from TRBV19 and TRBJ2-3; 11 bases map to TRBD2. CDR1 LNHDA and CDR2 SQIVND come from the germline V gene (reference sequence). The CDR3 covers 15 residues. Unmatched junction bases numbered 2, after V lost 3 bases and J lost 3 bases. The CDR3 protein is CASSISGGGTDTQYF. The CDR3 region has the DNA TGTGCCAGTAGTATTAGCGGGGGGGGGACAGATACGCAGTATTTT.

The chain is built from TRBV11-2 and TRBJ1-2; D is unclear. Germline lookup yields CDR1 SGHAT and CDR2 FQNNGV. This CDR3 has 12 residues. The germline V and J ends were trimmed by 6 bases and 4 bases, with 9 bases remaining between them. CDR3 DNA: TGTGCCAGCAGTGATCGATTCTATGGCTACACCTTC. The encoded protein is CASSDRFYGYTF.

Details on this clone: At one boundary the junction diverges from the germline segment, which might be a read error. The CDR3 region has the DNA TGTGCCAGCAGTGAAATCATTCATCCCGGGCCCTTTATTTTT. As protein: CASSEIIHPGPFIF. The rearrangement uses TRBV6-1 and TRBJ1-5; D is uncertain. Per germline, CDR1 MNHNS and CDR2 SASEGT. This CDR3 spans 14 amino acids.

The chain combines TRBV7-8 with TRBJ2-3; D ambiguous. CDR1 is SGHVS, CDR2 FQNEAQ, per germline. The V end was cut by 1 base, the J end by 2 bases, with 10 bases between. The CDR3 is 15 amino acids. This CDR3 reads CASSLGPDNTDTQYF. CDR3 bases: TGTGCCAGCAGCTTAGGACCGGATAACACAGATACGCAGTATTTT.